This T cell receptor (beta chain) is from a study of cytomegalovirus exposure and HLA in healthy donors (dated by TCRdb to about 2017). Broadly, across the study: An earlier analysis of several hundred of the donors reported 276 Gb of sequence data and 100 million to 120 million unique TCR beta sequences obtained from around 170 million T cells. Approximately 300 gigabases of sequencing data and approximately 85 million unique TCR sequences were included in an early release covering over 600 HLA-typed donors. Of the 398 genotyped donors, approximately 83% fell in the genetic ancestry cluster associated with self-reported Caucasian donors. The study aimed to test whether signatures of past pathogen exposure could be identified by cataloging public T cell receptors. The T cell repertoires of roughly 660 subjects were profiled by immunosequencing and related to cytomegalovirus serostatus. A separate validation cohort of some 130 different subjects was used in addition to the approximately 610-subject first cohort. The study combined high-throughput TCR immunosequencing, statistical association of individual TCRs with disease status, and machine learning to predict cytomegalovirus infection status. To study patterns of TCR occurrence, a later analysis re-analyzed previously published TCR beta repertoires from just over 650 donors and added high-resolution HLA genotyping. Rather than using new phenotypic data, the later analysis identified candidate immune exposures from TCR beta sequences and from how often those sequences occurred across donors. An earlier analysis of roughly 580 of the donors used high-throughput TCR beta sequencing to judge whether each TCR beta V gene segment behaved as functional or pseudogenic. Donor age, sex, ethnicity and CMV serostatus were compiled together with the repertoire data. In a later genetic analysis, genome-wide SNP genotypes for about three fifths of the roughly 670 donors were used, and that subset was treated as a discovery cohort. All discovery cohort repertoires had been generated using a single sequencing platform. Both class I and class II loci were covered by HLA typing, at four-digit resolution. The number of donors typed differed by locus, with roughly 620-630 for A, B, C, DRB1 and DQB1, 522 for DQA1, approximately 570 for DPA1, and some 440 for DPB1. Because of strong linkage in the cohort, five DR-DQ haplotypes were treated as single units for association and clustering. Among 300 to 450 genotyped donors of the cohort, an average of around 240,000 unique TCR beta nucleotide sequences were sequenced per donor, approximately 20% of them non-productive.

Summary of the overall study and its limitations: Broadly in line with IMGT annotations, most TCR beta V segments showed up in productive rearrangements about 87% or about 30% of the time in an earlier analysis of under 700 of the donors. In a later analysis, several top co-occurrence clusters were reported to appear linked to parvovirus B19, influenza, CMV and Epstein-Barr virus. In the study, around 150 TCR beta chains were listed as associated with cytomegalovirus. In a later genetic analysis, fewer N-insertions in productive TCRs were reported among donors in an Asian-associated ancestry cluster than the roughly 700-donor mean. Because counts were too low, roughly 17 rarely observed V segments, including chromosome 9 orphons, were left out of the earlier analysis of roughly 600 of the donors. A further reported finding was that TCR beta sequences accurately predicted the HLA-A and HLA-B alleles for most subjects in the first cohort. The authors suggested that the approach could potentially be generalized to other disease states and immunological phenotypes. The 87-base-pair reads could not distinguish some IMGT-functional V segments, including TRBV6-2 and TRBV6-3, so those segments were excluded. In a later analysis, HLA-associated TCR beta chains were found to be more clonally expanded and to have lower generation probabilities than equally common non-associated chains. The only immune exposure information available for the cohort was CMV serostatus. At a false discovery rate of 0.05, a later analysis linked 15,000 to 20,000 TCR beta sequences to specific HLA alleles. The classifier was reported to diagnose cytomegalovirus status with high specificity and sensitivity in both the original and validation cohorts. Correlated functional status among segregating V segments might be attributable to linkage disequilibrium, but an unknown experimental factor could not be ruled out. A group of highly shared sequence variants was considered likely to be a technical artifact of the sequencing pipeline. A later analysis found that most CMV-associated TCR beta chains appeared HLA-restricted, with HLA associations seemingly driven largely by CMV exposure. In a later analysis, the rate of TCR association differed among HLA loci, with DRB1 alleles having the most associated TCRs and HLA-C alleles having the fewest. When HLA alleles, especially DR and DQ, strongly co-occurred, TCR associations were difficult to assign to individual alleles. HLA typing was unavailable for some donors at each locus, so association tests used only the typed subset. While some public TCRs were present in many individuals, most TCR sequences turned up only very rarely across donors. V-gene and J-gene trimming of TCR beta chains was associated with a missense DCLRE1C variant in a later genetic analysis, and the association was replicated in an independent cohort. Three of the identified cytomegalovirus-associated TCR beta chains were confirmed in vitro to be specific for cytomegalovirus antigens. Presence/absence analyses assumed roughly uniform sequencing depth across donors, an assumption that may not hold. In this cohort, only TCR beta chains were sequenced, and detectable features were limited by the absence of alpha or paired-chain data.

This clone appeared a single time. It lacks a known antigen. No quality values exist for individual bases; no much larger clone is one base distant. In the germline V gene, CDR1 corresponds to SQVTM and CDR2 to ANQGSEA. Inclusive of the bounding cysteine and phenylalanine, the CDR3 is 13 residues long. Only the CDR3 portion is preserved as DNA: 39 bases, with reading frame beginning at the first base. V was cut back by 6 bases and J by 2 bases, leaving a gap of 14 bases between them. The library was prepared using the immunoSEQ multiplex PCR assay. For the multiplex PCR, a mixture combining 60 forward primers for TCR Vbeta segments and 13 reverse primers for TCR Jbeta segments was used. Amplification of the CDR3 region of rearranged TCR beta genes was performed with a multiplex PCR assay on genomic DNA. Amplified TCR beta libraries were sequenced as 87-base-pair reads on the Illumina HiSeq System. From the authors' description of their analysis: In a later analysis, tens of millions of unique TCR beta chains were counted across the 500 to 850 repertoires, and approximately 11 million of these chains were shared by at least two donors. A nearest-neighbor algorithm error-corrected the raw reads and collapsed the reads into unique sequences, merging closely related sequences to remove PCR and sequencing errors. Alignment of CDR3 sequences to IMGT reference sequences was used to assign V, D and J gene segments. For a sequence to be retained, at least a six-nucleotide match to both a V gene segment and a J gene segment was required. Rearrangements were called productive when the CDR3 lacked stop codons and stayed in frame with V and J; all others were non-productive. CDR3 was defined according to IMGT convention as the region running from the second conserved V-encoded cysteine to the conserved J-encoded phenylalanine. The earlier analysis of 500 to 600 of the donors excluded sequences that lacked an unambiguous match to a single V gene segment. An earlier analysis of over 450 of the donors classified V segments as functional when productive rearrangements were above 56.7% and as segregating when the standard deviation between donors was above 5%. A statistical classification framework was built to diagnose cytomegalovirus status from the catalog of TCR beta chain sequences. A later analysis assigned V and J genes by comparing TCR nucleotide sequences with IMGT/GENE-DB human TR gene sequences. In a later analysis, CDR3 sequences and most-parsimonious VDJ recombination scenarios were assigned using the TCRdist pipeline. A later analysis defined each TCR beta chain by its CDR3 amino acid sequence plus V-gene family, and excluded reads lacking a unique V-gene family. As a way to deal with suspected cross-contamination and a sequencing artifact, a later analysis dropped over 550 nucleotide sequences that were highly shared and had low generation probability. In a later analysis, a clonal expansion index was calculated for each public chain from normalized within-repertoire ranks of inferred template counts. Generation probabilities in a later analysis came from a VDJ recombination model fitted to out-of-frame rearrangements, and those results were checked against IGoR. Hypergeometric tests were used in a later analysis to score TCR-TCR, TCR-HLA and TCR-CMV co-occurrence, with a repertoire-size bias correction applied to the TCR pairs. A later analysis estimated false discovery rates by permuting HLA or CMV assignments 20 times. In a later analysis, co-occurring TCRs were grouped using DBSCAN, with TCRdist sequence similarity added in when clustering inside HLA-allele-positive subsets. For co-occurrence clustering, repertoires with fewer than 30,000 or more than 120,000 public chains were excluded, along with about five repertoires with anomalous nucleotide sharing. TCRdb carries this immuneACCESS record with in-frame sequences only. Its versions omit some clonotypes, under half of them owing to an unresolved V gene in the studies checked, with the rest unexplained. V and J calls plus clone size are reproduced from that table; the DNA served to infer D and trimming. The sample has about 84,000 clones on record, 78% of them singletons. The top ten constitute roughly 2.6% of the sample.

The cohort was made up of roughly 670 healthy bone marrow donors. At the time of sampling, all cohort members were nominally healthy, though unrecorded immune exposures were likely present. The donor was CMV seropositive and was included in the group of 250 to 300 seropositive cohort members. Each donor provided a peripheral blood sample, and peripheral blood mononuclear cells were used for TCR beta sequencing. The Qiagen DNeasy Blood Extraction Kit was used to extract genomic DNA from the blood cell samples. Recombination linked TRBV29-1 to TRBJ2-7, and perhaps TRBD2 as D gene, on 5 matching bases. What was sequenced was PBMCs. The TCR originated in a male donor in good health and CMV-seropositive. The DNA sequence reads TGCAGCGTGTTTAGCGTTACTACCTACGAGCAGTACTTC. Its amino acids are CSVFSVTTYEQYF.